The sequence of this T cell receptor beta chain was determined in a study of cytotoxic CD8 clonotypes in ibrutinib-treated CLL. Study overall: The group held approximately eleven relapsed/refractory and 15 treatment-naive patients, with under 18 IGHV unmutated. Across samples, productive templates numbered 255,043 and productive rearrangements reached about 98,000 on average.

TCRdb's copy holds only in-frame clones and misses some; the assay was immunoSEQ multiplex PCR. This table has 150,000 or so clones, roughly 80% appearing once. As for this clone: The target antigen is unknown.

Overall study findings and caveats: Private clonotypes, not public ones, expanded at ibrutinib response.

This receptor was taken from a human donor with chronic lymphocytic leukemia. Sequenced material: PBMCs, taken after 12 months of ibrutinib treatment.

The CDR3 DNA is TGTGCCATGTCTAGGGAGACCCAGTACTTC. Protein sequence: CAMSRETQYF. The chain is built from TRBV21-1 and TRBJ2-5; the table names TRBD2, a call not compared with the DNA. TRBV21-1 is shown as a pseudogene. The CDR3 length is 10 residues.